These T cell receptor beta chains were read from a single sample in a study of shared clonotypes between healthy human individuals. Profiling relied on immunoSEQ multiplex PCR, and the TCRdb table lists in-frame clones only, not all of them. The sample carries around 1.5 million clones, around 98% recorded once. The source material was naive CD4+ T cells sorted from blood. All receptors derive from a young man in good health. CDR3s include the opening cysteine and the closing phenylalanine or tryptophan. The order of the fields is CDR3 DNA, CDR3 protein, V gene, clone size, J gene, D gene. A D gene is named only where the DNA matches it firmly. Expanded clones get a size class; other rows say once, few or many, or leave the size out.

DNA: TGTGCCAGCAGCACCTCGGGACTAGCCTTTGGCACAGATACGCAGTATTTT
CDR3: CASSTSGLAFGTDTQYF
V: TRBV7-9
size: NA
J: TRBJ2-3
D: TRBD2

DNA: TGTGCCAGCAGCCTGGGACAGGCCAGGACCTATGGCTACACCTTC
CDR3: CASSLGQARTYGYTF
V: TRBV7-2
size: NA
J: TRBJ1-2
D: TRBD1

DNA: TGTGCCAGCAGCGTAACCACAGCGGCGTTGTATGGCTACACCTTC
CDR3: CASSVTTAALYGYTF
V: TRBV9
size: once
J: TRBJ1-2
D: NA

DNA: TGTGCCAGCAGCGCCCAGTCCGCCGGCTCCTACAATGAGCAGTTCTTC
CDR3: CASSAQSAGSYNEQFF
V: TRBV9
size: NA
J: TRBJ2-1
D: NA

DNA: TGCGCCAGCAGTGAGGATAGGGCTGGCAATCAGCCCCAGCATTTT
CDR3: CASSEDRAGNQPQHF
V: TRBV10-2
size: NA
J: TRBJ1-5
D: NA

DNA: TGTGCCAGCAGCTCTACAGGGGGTATTCAGCCCCAGCATTTT
CDR3: CASSSTGGIQPQHF
V: TRBV7-8
size: NA
J: TRBJ1-5
D: TRBD1

DNA: TGTGCCAGCAGTTTCCCCGGTGGACGAAATCAGCCCCAGCATTTT
CDR3: CASSFPGGRNQPQHF
V: TRBV28
size: NA
J: TRBJ1-5
D: NA

DNA: TGCGCCAGCAGCCCTGGGACGGCGGGTGAAAAACTGTTTTTT
CDR3: CASSPGTAGEKLFF
V: TRBV5-1
size: once
J: TRBJ1-4
D: NA

DNA: TGTGCCAGCAGTGAAATTGGGACAGGTCTCTCCTACGAGCAGTACTTC
CDR3: CASSEIGTGLSYEQYF
V: TRBV6-1
size: NA
J: TRBJ2-7
D: TRBD1

DNA: TGTGCCAGTACTTTCACAGGACCGAACACTGAAGCTTTCTTT
CDR3: CASTFTGPNTEAFF
V: TRBV19
size: NA
J: TRBJ1-1
D: NA

DNA: TGTGCCAGCAGTGAATCTCATTTGAGGACGCAGTTCTTC
CDR3: CASSESHLRTQFF
V: TRBV25-1
size: NA
J: TRBJ2-1
D: NA

DNA: TGTGCCAGCAGGGGGGCTGGGGGCTACGAGCAGTACTTC
CDR3: CASRGAGGYEQYF
V: TRBV7-6
size: NA
J: TRBJ2-7
D: NA

DNA: TGTGCCAGCAGCACCCGGACTAGCGGGAGACACGAGCAGTACTTC
CDR3: CASSTRTSGRHEQYF
V: TRBV9
size: NA
J: TRBJ2-7
D: TRBD2

DNA: TGTGCCAGCAGCCTCGGGCCGGCAGGGAGCGAGAGCGAGCAGTACTTC
CDR3: CASSLGPAGSESEQYF
V: TRBV7-2
size: NA
J: TRBJ2-7
D: NA

DNA: TGTGCCAGCAGCTCACTCCGAACGGGAAAGTTCGGAGATGAGCAGTTCTTC
CDR3: CASSSLRTGKFGDEQFF
V: TRBV11-2
size: NA
J: TRBJ2-1
D: NA

DNA: TGTGCCAGCAGTATCTCGGCCCAAGAGACCCAGTACTTC
CDR3: CASSISAQETQYF
V: TRBV9
size: NA
J: TRBJ2-5
D: NA

DNA: TGCGCCAGCAGCTATAGGGGTGGTAGCAATCAGCCCCAGCATTTT
CDR3: CASSYRGGSNQPQHF
V: TRBV5-1
size: once
J: TRBJ1-5
D: NA

DNA: TGTGCCAGCTGTCGAGACAGGGCCTACGAGCAGTACTTC
CDR3: CASCRDRAYEQYF
V: TRBV6-1
size: NA
J: TRBJ2-7
D: TRBD1

DNA: TGTGCCAGCAGTTTAAGGCCAAGGGCCTCTAGAGAGACCCAGTACTTC
CDR3: CASSLRPRASRETQYF
V: TRBV28
size: NA
J: TRBJ2-5
D: NA

DNA: TGTGCCAGCAGCCAAGCCAGGGACACCCGGGGGAGCTATGGCTACACCTTC
CDR3: CASSQARDTRGSYGYTF
V: TRBV4-2
size: NA
J: TRBJ1-2
D: NA

DNA: TGCGCCAGCAGCTTTGGGACAGGACCCTACAATGAGCAGTTCTTC
CDR3: CASSFGTGPYNEQFF
V: TRBV5-1
size: once
J: TRBJ2-1
D: TRBD1

DNA: TGTGCCAGCAGTTCGGTCGGACAGGGTGGTGAAAAACTGTTTTTT
CDR3: CASSSVGQGGEKLFF
V: TRBV28
size: NA
J: TRBJ1-4
D: TRBD1

DNA: TGTGCCAGCAGTTACCAGATTCCCTACAATGAGCAGTTCTTC
CDR3: CASSYQIPYNEQFF
V: TRBV6-5
size: NA
J: TRBJ2-1
D: NA

DNA: TGCAGTGCCCAGGAGGCAGATACGCAGTATTTT
CDR3: CSAQEADTQYF
V: TRBV20-1
size: NA
J: TRBJ2-3
D: NA

DNA: TGTGCCAGCAGTAACCGGGACAATGACAATGAGCAGTTCTTC
CDR3: CASSNRDNDNEQFF
V: TRBV2
size: NA
J: TRBJ2-1
D: NA

DNA: TGTGCCAGCTCTAGTAGTCCAGGGCCATCTAGCACAGATACGCAGTATTTT
CDR3: CASSSSPGPSSTDTQYF
V: TRBV19
size: NA
J: TRBJ2-3
D: NA

DNA: TGTGCCAGCTCAGGGAACGCAGGGGGCCGCTACGAGCAGTACTTC
CDR3: CASSGNAGGRYEQYF
V: TRBV18
size: NA
J: TRBJ2-7
D: TRBD1

DNA: TGTGCCTGGAGCGTACGCCGAGGTGCCAAAAACATTCAGTACTTC
CDR3: CAWSVRRGAKNIQYF
V: TRBV30
size: NA
J: TRBJ2-4
D: NA

DNA: TGTGCCAGCAGCTTGGTGGGGACGGGAGCGGATGGGGGCGATGGCTACACCTTC
CDR3: CASSLVGTGADGGDGYTF
V: TRBV5-4
size: NA
J: TRBJ1-2
D: NA

DNA: TGTGCCAGCAGCCCGGGACTGAGAGAGACCCAGTACTTC
CDR3: CASSPGLRETQYF
V: TRBV7-8
size: NA
J: TRBJ2-5
D: NA

DNA: TGCGCCAGCAGCTTAGGCGGGAGTATGAATGAGCAGTTCTTC
CDR3: CASSLGGSMNEQFF
V: TRBV5-1
size: NA
J: TRBJ2-1
D: TRBD2

DNA: TGTGCCAGCAGCTTAGTTTATGGGGGTATTACTAGCACAGATACGCAGTATTTT
CDR3: CASSLVYGGITSTDTQYF
V: TRBV7-8
size: NA
J: TRBJ2-3
D: NA

DNA: TGCGCCAGCAGCTTGGGGTTTGGGGATCAGCCCCAGCATTTT
CDR3: CASSLGFGDQPQHF
V: TRBV5-1
size: NA
J: TRBJ1-5
D: NA

DNA: TGTGCCAGCAGCTCGCTGGACAGCTCCTACGAGCAGTACTTC
CDR3: CASSSLDSSYEQYF
V: TRBV7-2
size: once
J: TRBJ2-7
D: NA

DNA: TGCGCCAGCAGCTTGGAGCTGATGAACACTGAAGCTTTCTTT
CDR3: CASSLELMNTEAFF
V: TRBV5-1
size: once
J: TRBJ1-1
D: NA

DNA: TGTGCCAGCAGCTTGGGAGGGTTTGGTGGGCAGTACTTC
CDR3: CASSLGGFGGQYF
V: TRBV5-6
size: NA
J: TRBJ2-7
D: NA

DNA: TGTGCCAGCAGCTTAGCAATAAACAGGGCAAACTATGGCTACACCTTC
CDR3: CASSLAINRANYGYTF
V: TRBV7-2
size: NA
J: TRBJ1-2
D: NA

DNA: TGCGCCAGCAGCCTCCGAACAGGGGTTGGTGGAACAGATACGCAGTATTTT
CDR3: CASSLRTGVGGTDTQYF
V: TRBV4-3
size: NA
J: TRBJ2-3
D: TRBD1

DNA: TGTGCCTGGAGTGTACCAAGGCTAGCGGCAAACAATGAGCAGTTCTTC
CDR3: CAWSVPRLAANNEQFF
V: TRBV30
size: NA
J: TRBJ2-1
D: TRBD2

DNA: TGTGCCATCGGGGGGGTCGGGGAGCTGTTTTTT
CDR3: CAIGGVGELFF
V: TRBV10-3
size: NA
J: TRBJ2-2
D: TRBD2

DNA: TGTGCCAGCAGCTTAAACGTTGTCAGGGCGTCTGGGGCCAACGTCCTGACTTTC
CDR3: CASSLNVVRASGANVLTF
V: TRBV7-3
size: NA
J: TRBJ2-6
D: NA

DNA: TGTGCCTGGACCCTGCGGGGGGCAACAGGTGGCTACACCTTC
CDR3: CAWTLRGATGGYTF
V: TRBV30
size: once
J: TRBJ1-2
D: NA

DNA: TGTGCCAGCACCGACAGGGGGAACACTGAAGCTTTCTTT
CDR3: CASTDRGNTEAFF
V: TRBV6-6
size: NA
J: TRBJ1-1
D: TRBD1

DNA: TGTGCCAGCAGTTCCCTAAGGGCAAATCCCTACGAGCAGTACTTC
CDR3: CASSSLRANPYEQYF
V: TRBV27
size: NA
J: TRBJ2-7
D: NA

DNA: TGTGCCAGCACCGGGGGCGGGAACTATGGCTACACCTTC
CDR3: CASTGGGNYGYTF
V: TRBV7-8
size: NA
J: TRBJ1-2
D: NA

DNA: TGTGCCAGCAGTGAATGGGGGGACACCGGGGAGCTGTTTTTT
CDR3: CASSEWGDTGELFF
V: TRBV25-1
size: NA
J: TRBJ2-2
D: NA

DNA: TGTGCCAGCAGCTTCCATAGCGGGAGGGCCGGGTACGAGCAGTACTTC
CDR3: CASSFHSGRAGYEQYF
V: TRBV7-2
size: NA
J: TRBJ2-7
D: TRBD2

DNA: TGTGCCAGCAGCGAAGGGGTAACTGGGGCCAACGTCCTGACTTTC
CDR3: CASSEGVTGANVLTF
V: TRBV11-2
size: NA
J: TRBJ2-6
D: NA

DNA: TGTGCCAGTAGCCGTAACAGGGGTTATGAGCAGTTCTTC
CDR3: CASSRNRGYEQFF
V: TRBV19
size: once
J: TRBJ2-1
D: TRBD1

DNA: TGTGCCAGCAGAACGGACAGGGATCAGCCCCAGCATTTT
CDR3: CASRTDRDQPQHF
V: TRBV2
size: NA
J: TRBJ1-5
D: TRBD1

DNA: TGTGCCAGCAGTTTACGGAGACTAGCGGGAGCCTCCGGGGAGCTGTTTTTT
CDR3: CASSLRRLAGASGELFF
V: TRBV27
size: NA
J: TRBJ2-2
D: TRBD2

DNA: TGTGCCAGCAGCTTGGCCCTACCAGCCTACAATGAGCAGTTCTTC
CDR3: CASSLALPAYNEQFF
V: TRBV5-4
size: NA
J: TRBJ2-1
D: NA

DNA: TGTGCCAGCAGCGTAGGTAGCAATCAGCCCCAGCATTTT
CDR3: CASSVGSNQPQHF
V: TRBV16
size: once
J: TRBJ1-5
D: NA

DNA: TGTGCCAGCAGCTTGGGGGAATACGAGCAGTACTTC
CDR3: CASSLGEYEQYF
V: TRBV5-5
size: NA
J: TRBJ2-7
D: NA